The clone carrying this T cell receptor (beta chain) was counted a few times. The antigen is undetermined. This entry comes from a study of OX40 agonist ivuxolimab in advanced cancers. Study-wide context: Patients in the trial were receiving intravenous ivuxolimab every 2 weeks, at doses of 0.01 to 10 mg/kg.

The data were produced by immunoSEQ multiplex PCR, yet TCRdb's version contains in-frame clones alone and is incomplete. The sample lists some 16,000 clones, approximately 85% occurring once. Trimming stripped 6 bases from V and 3 bases from J, with 15 bases between. The CDR3 is 15 residues long. Germline V gene data show CDR1 as MGHRA and CDR2 as YSYEKL. The study's findings and limits: At 0.1 to 3.0 mg/kg and by week 6, CD4+ and CD8+ T cells in the blood had expanded clonally.

The source was CD4+ or CD8+ T cells sorted from blood, collected in a trial of the OX40 agonist ivuxolimab. The rearrangement joins TRBV4-1 to TRBJ2-1; D may correspond to TRBD1 or TRBD2 (5 bases each). The sequence came from an adult with an advanced solid tumor such as melanoma, head and neck, liver or kidney cancer. The chain's CDR3 is CASRGERDNYNEQFF. CDR3 nucleotide sequence: TGCGCCAGCAGGGGGGAGAGGGATAACTACAATGAGCAGTTCTTC.